This T cell receptor (beta chain) comes out of a study of T cell changes during pregnancy in multiple sclerosis (dated by TCRdb to the late 2010s). Notes on the research overall: The study examined how the T cell repertoire changed over the course of pregnancy in women with multiple sclerosis.

Counted from cysteine to phenylalanine, this CDR3 has 12 amino acids. Here the CDR3 DNA is all that survives: 36 bases in frame from base 1. According to the germline V gene, CDR1 reads SGHVS and CDR2 reads FNYEAQ. Trimming takes 5 bases from V and 7 bases from J, and the germline ends sit 12 bases apart. The receptor library was made with the immunoSEQ multiplex PCR assay. The source is immuneACCESS, and TCRdb retained only in-frame sequences with V and J called. Part of the clones is not carried over; for the studies checked, unresolved V genes explain less than half of this, and the remainder is unexplained. The sample table contains fewer than 100,000 clones; only one count was recorded for approximately 94% of them. The ten largest clones represent 2.5% to 3% of the sample. To note about this clone: The antigen it recognizes is unknown. No per-base quality is available; no much larger clone lies one base away.

Recombination connected TRBV7-6 to TRBJ2-7; perhaps TRBD1 is the D gene, with 6 bases matching. The material sequenced was peripheral blood, taken after pregnancy. This TCR derives from a female donor in good health, enrolled as a control in a pregnancy study. The CDR3 reads as follows: CASSEQGNEQYF. The bases read TGTGCCAGCAGCGAACAGGGAAATGAGCAGTACTTC.